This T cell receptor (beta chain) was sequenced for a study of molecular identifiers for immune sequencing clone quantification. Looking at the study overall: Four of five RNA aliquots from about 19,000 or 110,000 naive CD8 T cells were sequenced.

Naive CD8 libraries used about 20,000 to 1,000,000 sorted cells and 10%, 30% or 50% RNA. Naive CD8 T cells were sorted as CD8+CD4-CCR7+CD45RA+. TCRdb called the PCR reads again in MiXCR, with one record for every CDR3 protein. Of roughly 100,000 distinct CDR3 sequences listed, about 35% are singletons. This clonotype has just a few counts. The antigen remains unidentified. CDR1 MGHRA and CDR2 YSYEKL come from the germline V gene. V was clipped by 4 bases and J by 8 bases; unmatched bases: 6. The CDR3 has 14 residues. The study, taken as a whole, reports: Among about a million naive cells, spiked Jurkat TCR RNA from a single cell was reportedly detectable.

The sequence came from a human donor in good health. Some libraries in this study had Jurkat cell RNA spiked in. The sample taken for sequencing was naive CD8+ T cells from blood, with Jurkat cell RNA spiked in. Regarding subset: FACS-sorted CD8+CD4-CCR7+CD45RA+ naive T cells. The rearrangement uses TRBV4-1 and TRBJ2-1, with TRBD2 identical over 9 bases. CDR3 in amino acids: CASSPLAGRDEQFF. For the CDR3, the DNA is TGCGCCAGCAGCCCGCTAGCGGGAAGGGATGAGCAGTTCTTC.